The 12 T cell receptor beta chains below were found in one sample sequenced in a study of regulatory T cells in long-lasting Graves disease (dated by TCRdb to the early 2020s). The meaning of the sample's time point label: persistent/refractory GD, antithyroid drugs over 5 years with positive TRAb. RNA was extracted from PBMCs in TRIzol for both TCR sequencing and RNA sequencing. Library prep was done by multiplex PCR. For sequencing, an Illumina HiSeq 4000 was employed. iRepertoire HTBI primers and Arm-PCR amplification of CDR3 regions were used to construct TCR beta libraries. The public reads were quality trimmed at Q25 with fastp and then assembled into clones with MiXCR by TCRdb, keeping productive beta chains. Rows are combined by CDR3 protein, so each entry shows the most common genes and DNA. The sample table shows 400,000 to 500,000 distinct CDR3 sequences, and 20% to 25% are seen once. The ten largest clones represent roughly 7.1% of the sample.

Sample: peripheral blood mononuclear cells (PBMCs), taken when the disease was refractory, from a patient treated with antithyroid drugs. The receptor set was obtained from a female donor with Graves disease.

The table lists this clonotype with a few counts. This may come from a read error, since a much larger clone is one base off. The CDR3 protein is CASILTRLAGSMGKTQYF. The CDR3 coding sequence is TGTGCCAGCATCCTTACGAGGCTAGCGGGAAGTATGGGAAAGACCCAGTACTTC. The chain carries TRBV7-8 and TRBJ2-5; 9 bases agree with TRBD2. Germline loops: CDR1 SGHVS, CDR2 FQNEAQ. V trimming: 7 bases; J trimming: 6 bases; junction bases outside the gene matches: 21. The CDR3 has 18 residues.

This clonotype occurred a few times. This chain joins TRBV7-8 and TRBJ2-3; perhaps TRBD2 as D (6 bases). The CDR3 is made up of 16 amino acids. Germline loops: CDR1 SGHVS, CDR2 FQNEAQ. Trimming pared 7 bases from V and 5 bases from J, leaving 22 bases between. The CDR3 DNA reads TGTGCCAGCACCTCTTTGGGGGGACTGGCCGGAGATACGCAGTATTTT. Translation gives CASTSLGGLAGDTQYF.

Turning to this clonotype: A much larger clone differs by one base, so this may be a read error. The J gene is TRBJ1-2, the V gene TRBV27, with D maybe TRBD1 (6 bases). V lost 8 bases and J 3 bases, leaving 19 bases between the germline ends. The CDR3 is 15 amino acids. Germline V lookup: CDR1 MNHEY, CDR2 SMNVEV (reference sequence). Here the CDR3 DNA reads TGTGCCAGCTCCCCGGCCAGGGGTAAGGACTATGGCTACACCTTC. It encodes CASSPARGKDYGYTF.

J is TRBJ2-5 and V is TRBV11-2; D remains unclear. CDR1 and CDR2 from the germline V gene are SGHAT and FQNNGV. This CDR3 has 13 amino acids. V lost 5 bases, J lost 1 base, and 8 bases lay in between. The DNA for the CDR3 is TGTGCCAGCAGCGTCAATGGCCAAGAGACCCAGTACTTC. This encodes CASSVNGQETQYF. Complete variable domain (other parts from reference TRBV11-2 and TRBJ2-5): EAGVAQSPRYKIIEKRQSVAFWCNPISGHATLYWYQQILGQGPKLLIQFQNNGVVDDSQLPKDRFSAERLKGVDSTLKIQPAKLEDSAVYLCASSVNGQETQYFGPGTRLLVL.

J is TRBJ2-3 and V is TRBV18; D gene uncertain. CDR1 is KGHSH, CDR2 LQKENI, per germline. V gave up 2 bases and J gave up 4 bases, with 16 bases separating them. CDR3 size: 16 residues. The DNA of the CDR3 is TGTGCCAGCTCACCATCTTCTGTCCAGGCACCAGATACGCAGTATTTT. This gives the protein CASSPSSVQAPDTQYF.

The chain carries TRBV28 and TRBJ2-1, with 9 bases identical to TRBD2. Germline V gene sequence: CDR1 MDHEN, CDR2 SYDVKM. The trim removed 2 bases at V and 1 base at J, leaving 15 bases unmatched. This CDR3 is built from 20 residues. The CDR3 DNA reads as TGTGCCAGCAGTTTACAGCCGGCGTTAGCGGGAGAATATTCCTACAATGAGCAGTTCTTC. It translates to CASSLQPALAGEYSYNEQFF.

This clonotype appeared many times. The J gene is TRBJ1-2, the V gene TRBV5-1; D gene ambiguous. The CDR3 runs to 12 residues. Germline CDR1 reads SGHRS; CDR2 reads YFSETQ. Trimming removed 0 bases from V and 4 bases from J, with 4 bases in between. CDR3 residues: CASSLASYGYTF. DNA for the CDR3: TGCGCCAGCAGCTTGGCCAGCTATGGCTACACCTTC.

The chain has TRBV25-1 and TRBJ1-1; 8 nucleotides align to TRBD1. CDR1 and CDR2 (germline): MGHDK, SYGVNS. Trimming removed 0 bases from V and 11 bases from J; junction bases left unmatched: 5. The CDR3 runs to 13 residues. CDR3 DNA sequence: TGTGCCAGCAGTGAATATTCCAGGGGGCTGGCTTTCTTT. Residues: CASSEYSRGLAFF.

In its sample, this clonotype was seen many times. The chain links TRBV7-9 to TRBJ2-5; D unresolved. CDR3 size: 14 residues. CDR1 is SEHNR and CDR2 is FQNEAQ in the germline V gene (reference sequence). The germline V and J ends were trimmed by 1 base and 5 bases, with 11 bases remaining between them. The CDR3 sequence is CASSLVAEDETQYF. CDR3 sequence (DNA): TGTGCCAGCAGCTTAGTGGCAGAGGACGAGACCCAGTACTTC.

The chain carries TRBV5-1 and TRBJ1-3; possibly TRBD1 for D (5 bases). Germline lookup yields CDR1 SGHRS and CDR2 YFSETQ. Between the trimmed V and J ends, which lost 4 bases and 0 bases, there was a span of 11 bases. CDR3 length equals 15 residues. The CDR3 bases are TGCGCCAGCAGCACGACAGTGGGCTCTGGAAACACCATATATTTT. It encodes CASSTTVGSGNTIYF.

This clonotype was seen at least ten times. The chain combines TRBV12-3 or TRBV12-4 with TRBJ1-2; maybe TRBD1 (5 bases). The CDR3 consists of 12 residues. V gave up 11 bases and J gave up 4 bases, with 14 bases separating them. The CDR3 region is CASGAVGYGYTF. The CDR3 DNA is TGTGCCTCCGGGGCGGTAGGCTATGGCTACACCTTC.

Many counts were recorded for this clonotype. The chain recombines TRBV12-3 or TRBV12-4 with TRBJ1-1; D is undetermined. V was trimmed by 6 bases and J by 12 bases, leaving 23 bases between them. This CDR3 spans 14 amino acids. For the CDR3, the DNA is TGTGCCAGCAGCCTTCGTCCGGACGGCTTTGAGACTTTCTTT. This sequence encodes CASSLRPDGFETFF.